The 11 T cell receptor delta chains below were found in one sample sequenced in a study of γδ T cells in repeated Plasmodium falciparum infection. Bulk repertoires came from Vgamma9/Vdelta2+ or Vdelta2-negative gammadelta T cells flow-sorted from PBMC. TCRdb re-processed the multiplex PCR reads via CATT. Of tens of thousands of delta-chain clones in the sample, 0.9% to 1% are singletons; the top ten hold more than 9%. Sequencing was carried out using gamma-delta T cells from blood. These receptors all come from a pool of human donors (malaria-infected and uninfected, not separated).

The table lists this clone with a few counts. A far larger clone is one base from this, pointing to a likely read error. This CDR3 is also generated by other DNA sequences in the sample. The chain has TRDV1 and TRDJ1; 7 bases are shared with TRDD3. TCRdb leaves out the J gene; it was filled in here by matching the DNA to germline. CDR3 size: 16 residues. Germline-derived CDR1 and CDR2 are TSWWSYY and QGS. The CDR3 nucleotides are TGTGCTCTGGGGGAAGAGGCGGATACGTGCACCGATAAACTCATCTTT. Its protein is CALGEEADTCTDKLIF.

In the case of this clone: This DNA's translation and the protein TCRdb lists, from a much larger clone, do not match at residue 15, likely due to a read error; the protein shown is translated from the DNA. No call exists for the J gene, whereas the V gene is TRDV1; the D call in the table, TRDD3, was not verified against the DNA. Germline values: CDR1 TSWWSYY, CDR2 QGS. The length of the CDR3 is 19 residues. CDR3 sequence (DNA): TGTGCTCTTGGGTCATTCGCCCCCCTACTGGGACGACCTCGTTGTAAGCTCATCTTT. The encoded protein is CALGSFAPLLGRPRCKLIF.

This clone was counted between two and nine times. A much larger clone differs by one base, so this may be a read error. The V gene corresponds to TRDV1; no J gene was called; no DNA check was done on the table's D call, TRDD3. The V gene's germline CDR1 is TSWWSYY and CDR2 QGS. CDR3 length: 17 amino acids. The CDR3 DNA is TGTGCTCTTGGCACGTTGGCGGGGACTAGGTACACCGATAAACACATCTTT. Protein product: CALGTLAGTRYTDKHIF.

Concerning this clone itself: Translating this DNA gives a protein that differs at residue 13 from the TCRdb one, which belongs to a much larger clone; a read error is likely, and the protein shown is this translation. V gene TRDV2 combines with J gene TRDJ1; 7 positions match TRDD3. TCRdb is silent on the J gene; assignment here came from matching the DNA to germline. Germline CDR1 and CDR2: GEAIGNYY and EKD. V dropped 0 bases and J dropped 4; count of bases not matched to a gene: 16. This CDR3 has 18 amino acids. CDR3: CACDTVGGGLPYNDKLIF. The CDR3 bases are TGTGCCTGTGACACCGTGGGCGGGGGATTACCTTACAACGATAAACTCATCTTT.

The rearrangement links TRDV1 to TRDJ1; 7 nucleotides match TRDD2. TCRdb records no J gene; here it was assigned by comparing the DNA to germline. The CDR3 runs to 17 residues. Trimming cost V 1 base and J 1 base; bases outside gene matches: 9. Germline V lookup: CDR1 TSWWSYY, CDR2 QGS. This chain's CDR3 is CALGEHLPPLTTDKLIF. CDR3 DNA: TGTGCTCTTGGGGAACACCTTCCTCCCCTAACCACCGATAAACTCATCTTT.

This clone was recorded a few times. This DNA's translation and the protein TCRdb lists, from a much larger clone, do not match at residue 5, likely due to a read error; the protein shown is translated from the DNA. V usage is TRDV2 and J usage is TRDJ1, with 9 bases matching TRDD3. CDR1 GEAIGNYY and CDR2 EKD come from the germline V gene. This CDR3 region has 19 residues. The V and J ends lost 3 bases and 0 bases, in that order; junction bases with no gene match: 16. CDR3 DNA sequence: TGTGCCTGTGACCCCGTTGGTACTGGGGGACCAAAGTACACCGATAAACTCATCTTT. Its translation is CACDPVGTGGPKYTDKLIF.

The sample holds a few counts of this clone. With only one base between it and a far larger clone, this is likely a read error. This sample also contains other DNA sequences that code for the same CDR3. This chain uses TRAV38-2/DV8 with TRDJ1; 7 bases fit TRDD3. TCRdb is silent on the J gene; assignment here came from matching the DNA to germline. J was trimmed by 1 base and V by 1 base; bases with no gene match: 31. Germline V CDR1 and CDR2: TSESDYY, QEAYKQQN. The CDR3 has 24 residues. Here the CDR3 reads CAYRSTPRLRGLPGGRPFTDKLIF. The CDR3 coding sequence is TGTGCTTATAGGAGCACCCCGCGACTACGTGGCCTCCCTGGGGGCCGGCCTTTCACCGATAAACTCATCTTT.

This clone has just a few counts. TCRdb's listed protein matches a much larger clone and diverges from this DNA's translation at residue 12, likely through a read error; the protein shown comes from the DNA. The J gene went uncalled, whereas the V gene is TRDV2. This CDR3 has 13 amino acids. Per the germline V gene, CDR1 is GEAIGNYY and CDR2 is EKD. The CDR3 DNA reads TGTGCCTGTGACTTCCTCCGGGATGATAAACTCACCTTT. As protein: CACDFLRDDKLTF.

A note on this clone: A far larger clone is one nucleotide away, so this likely arose from a read error. Other DNA sequences in this specimen translate into the identical CDR3. The rearrangement links TRDV2 to TRDJ1, with 7 bases aligning to TRDD3. Matching the DNA to germline supplied the J gene, which TCRdb does not give. Germline V lookup: CDR1 GEAIGNYY, CDR2 EKD. V was pared by 0 bases and J by 0 bases, with 9 bases of the junction left unmatched. The CDR3 is 17 residues long. The CDR3 is CACDTLTGDGYTDKLIF. The DNA of the CDR3 is TGTGCCTGTGACACCCTAACTGGGGATGGGTACACCGATAAACTCATCTTT.

A note on this clone: A far larger clone lies a single base away; this is likely a read error. The sample carries other DNA sequences with the same CDR3. The J gene is TRDJ1, the V gene TRDV1, with D possibly TRDD3 on 5 matching bases. Germline matching of the DNA provided the J gene here, since TCRdb leaves it blank. Germline CDR1 reads TSWWSYY; CDR2 reads QGS. The CDR3 length is 24 residues. The CDR3 nucleotides are TGCGCTCTTGGGGAACTTGATTTCTGCCAACCTAAACGCGAGGATATATTGAACACCGATAAACTCATCTTT. As protein: CALGELDFCQPKREDILNTDKLIF.

This clone turned up a few times. This DNA's translation differs at residue 8 from TCRdb's protein, which comes from a much larger clone; a read error is likely, and the protein shown is translated from the DNA. V and J are TRDV2 and TRDJ1; D is possibly TRDD3 (5 bases). In the absence of a J gene in TCRdb, the DNA was matched to germline to assign it here. Germline V gene data show CDR1 as GEAIGNYY and CDR2 as EKD. This CDR3 spans 15 amino acids. The CDR3 is CACDILGVGTDKLIF. CDR3 nucleotide sequence: TGTGCCTGTGACATTCTTGGGGTGGGCACCGACAAACTCATCTTT.